A selection of T cell receptor delta chains follows, all from one sample in a study of gamma-delta chains in newborns, infants, children. TCRdb reprocessed the reads using CATT. The sample lists about 16,000 delta-chain clones, roughly 7% seen once, with about a fifth in the top ten. The source material was blood. These TCRs come from a child who was a newborn, infant or young child, either healthy, febrile or measles-vaccinated (not recorded which). Both conserved end residues are part of each CDR3. The D gene is left open where the match is weak. Not all rows give a size; the values are once, few, many and, for expanded clones, a class.

>TRDD3|TRDV1|.|TRDJ1
TGTGCTCTTGGGGAACAGAAGTCCCACTTCTCCCACTGGGGGATATATCAAGAAGAGTACACCGATAAACTCATCTTT
CALGEQKSHFSHWGIYQEEYTDKLIF
>TRDD3|TRDV2|many|TRDJ3
TGTGCCTGTGACACCGTACTGGGGGATACTCTTAGCTCCTGGGACACCCGACAGATGTTTTTC
CACDTVLGDTLSSWDTRQMFF
>TRDD3|TRDV2|.|TRDJ3
TGTGCCTGTGACACCGGATACGGTGGCTCCTGGGACACCCGACAGATGTTTTTC
CACDTGYGGSWDTRQMFF
>TRDD3|TRDV2|many|TRDJ3
TGTGCCTGTGACAAAGTACTGGGGGATAGGAGCTCCTGGGACACCCGACAGATGTTTTTC
CACDKVLGDRSSWDTRQMFF
>TRDD3|TRDV2|.|TRDJ3
TGTGCCTGTGACACCGTTACTGGGGGATACTCCTGGGACACCCGACAGATGTTTTTC
CACDTVTGGYSWDTRQMFF
>TRDD3|TRDV2|.|TRDJ1
TGTGCCTGTGACAACTGGGGGATAAGTCCCGATAACCTCATCTTT
CACDNWGISPDNLIF
>.|TRDV2|.|TRDJ1
TGTGCCTGTGACACCCTGCACAGGGTGGGGGTCTCCCCTCACTTATACACCGATAAACTCATCTTT
CACDTLHRVGVSPHLYTDKLIF
>.|TRDV2|.|TRDJ3
TGTGCCTGTGACTCGCTGAGCTCCTGGGACACCCGACAGATGTTTTTC
CACDSLSSWDTRQMFF
>.|TRDV2|.|TRDJ3
TGTGCCTGTGACTTTCTTACTGGCCCCCCTACCAACTGGGACACCCGACAGATGTTTTTC
CACDFLTGPPTNWDTRQMFF
>.|TRDV2|many|TRDJ1
TGTGCCTGTGACAGAATGTACACCGATAAACTCATCTTT
CACDRMYTDKLIF
>TRDD3|TRDV2|few|TRDJ2
TGTGCCTGTGACATACTGGGGGATAAGTCAGCACAACTCTTCTTT
CACDILGDKSAQLFF
>TRDD3|TRDV2|few|TRDJ2
TGCGCCTGTGACCAACTGGGGGCTACAGCACAACTCTTCTTT
CACDQLGATAQLFF
>TRDD3|TRDV2|.|TRDJ3
TGTGCCTGTGACAAGTACTGGGGGATTCCTTTCTCCTGGGACACCCTACAGATGTTTTTC
CACDKYWGIPFSWDTLQMFF
>TRDD3|TRDV1|few|TRDJ2
TGTGCTCTTGGGGAACCTGGCCCTCTGGGGGATTCGACAGCACAACTCTTCTTT
CALGEPGPLGDSTAQLFF
>TRDD3|TRDV2|.|TRDJ1
TGTGCCTGTGACAGTACTGGGGGATACCGGAACACCGATAAACTCATCTTT
CACDSTGGYRNTDKLIF
>.|TRDV1|few|TRDJ1
TGTTCCCTACGGTACACCGATAAACTCATCTTT
CSLRYTDKLIF
>TRDD3|TRDV2|few|TRDJ3
TGTGCCTGTGACTGGGGGATTTGGGACACCCGACAGATGTTTTTC
CACDWGIWDTRQMFF
>TRDD3|TRDV2|.|TRDJ3
TGTGCCTGTGACACCATCGGGGGGATACGCTCCTGGGACACCCGACAGATGTTTTTC
CACDTIGGIRSWDTRQMFF
>.|TRDV2|few|TRDJ3
TGTGCCTGTGACACTGGGGGCTACAGTAGCTCCTGGGACACCCGACAGATGTTTTTC
CACDTGGYSSSWDTRQMFF
>.|TRDV2|many|TRDJ3
TGTGCCTGTGACAGCCCGTTCGGGGGGAGCTCCTGGGACACCCGACAGATGTTTTTC
CACDSPFGGSSWDTRQMFF
>TRDD3|TRDV2|.|TRDJ2
TGTGCCTGTGACACCGTACTGGGGGACCCAGCTTTGACAGCACAATTCTTC
CACDTVLGDPALTAQFF
>TRDD3|TRDV2|few|TRDJ3
TGTGCCTGTGACACCGTTCTGCTGGGGGATAGCTCCTGGGACACCCGACAGATGTTTTTC
CACDTVLLGDSSWDTRQMFF
>TRDD3|TRDV2|.|TRDJ4
TGTGCCTGTGACCTACTGGGGGATAACCTCAGACCCCTGATCTTT
CACDLLGDNLRPLIF
>TRDD3|TRDV2|.|TRDJ2
TGTGCCTGTGACATACTGGGGGATACCTCGGCACAACCCTTCTTT
CACDILGDTSAQPFF